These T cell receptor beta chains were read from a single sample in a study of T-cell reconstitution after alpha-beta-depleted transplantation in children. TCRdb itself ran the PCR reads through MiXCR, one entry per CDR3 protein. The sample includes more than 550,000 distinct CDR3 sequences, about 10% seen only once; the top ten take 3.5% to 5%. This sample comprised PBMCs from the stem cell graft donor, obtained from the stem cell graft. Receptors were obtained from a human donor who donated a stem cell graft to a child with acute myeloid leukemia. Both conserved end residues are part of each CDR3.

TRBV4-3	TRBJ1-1	CASSLNTGAGAFF
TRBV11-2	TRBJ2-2	CASSQEGGGELFF
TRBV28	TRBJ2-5	CASRSRTGLGEETQYF
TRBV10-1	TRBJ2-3	CASSEDVAGETADTQYF
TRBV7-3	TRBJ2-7	CASSLEPGQGYEQYF
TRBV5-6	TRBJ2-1	CASRGEGSREQFF
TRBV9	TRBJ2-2	CASSPRANTGELFF
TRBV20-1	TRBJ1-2	CSAWDLGKNYGYTF
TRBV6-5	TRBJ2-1	CASSPDYNEQFF
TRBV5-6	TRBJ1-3	CASSLGTVGNTIYF
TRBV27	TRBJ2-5	CASSSPGGGEEETQYF
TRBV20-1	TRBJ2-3	CSALDPGKSTDTQYF
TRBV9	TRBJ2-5	CASSVEGASKQTQYF
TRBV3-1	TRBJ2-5	CASSQVVGQETQYF
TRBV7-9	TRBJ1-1	CASSLQGFTEAFF
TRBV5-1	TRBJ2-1	CASSPSGTAYNEQFF
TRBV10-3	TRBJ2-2	CAISEGVAGGPGELFF
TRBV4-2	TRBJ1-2	CASSQGGGKSNGYTF
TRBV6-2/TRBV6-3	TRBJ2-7	CASSYVAYEQYF
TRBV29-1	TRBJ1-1	CSVRTVSYEAFF
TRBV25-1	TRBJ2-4	CASTQGGGAKNIQYF
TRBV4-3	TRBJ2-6	CASSQSQDSSGANVLTF
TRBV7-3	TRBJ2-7	CASSFGTSPLYEQYF
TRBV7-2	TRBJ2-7	CASSFFLSSRYEQYF
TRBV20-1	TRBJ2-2	CSARERKGPQFGELFF
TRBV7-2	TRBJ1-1	CASSLISGFATEAFF
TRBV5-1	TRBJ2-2	CASSSIQGAAGELFF
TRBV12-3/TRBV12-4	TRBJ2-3	CASSLPTGHSTDTQYF
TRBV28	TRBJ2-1	CASSVMSGSSYNEQFF
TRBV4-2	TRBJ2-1	CASSSRLAGVYNEQFF
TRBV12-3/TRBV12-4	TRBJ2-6	CASSLRQGEGSGANVLTF
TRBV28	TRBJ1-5	CASSFGQGAFGNQPQHF
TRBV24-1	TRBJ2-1	CATSDWTSGSGNEQFF
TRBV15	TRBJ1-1	CTRDRGDTEAFF
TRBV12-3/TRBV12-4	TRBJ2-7	CASSKMDRGQYEQYF
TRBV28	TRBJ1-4	CASWPGANEKLFF
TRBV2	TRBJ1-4	CASSETGSMEKLFF
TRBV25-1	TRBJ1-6	CASKREPYNSPLHF
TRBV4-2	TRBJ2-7	CASRPTTTGSYEQYF
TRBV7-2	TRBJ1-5	CASSQGRNNQPQHF
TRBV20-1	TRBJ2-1	CSATRTNKGNEQFF
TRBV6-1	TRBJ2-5	CASSPGGKKRDQYF
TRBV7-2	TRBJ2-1	CASSLGASGAYNEQFF
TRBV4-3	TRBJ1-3	CASSQGTQGARNTIYF
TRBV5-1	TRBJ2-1	CASSLTGQVGGSYNEQFF
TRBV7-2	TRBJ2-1	CASSLSGEYYNEQFF
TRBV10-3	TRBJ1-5	CASRGLAMDQPQHF
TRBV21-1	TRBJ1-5	CASSTDSPRARESWLQPQHF